Listed here are 18 T cell receptor beta chains from one sample, sequenced in a study of blood T cell repertoires in COVID-19. The protocol was immunoSEQ multiplex PCR, while the TCRdb copy is restricted to in-frame clones and leaves out a portion. The sample has 150,000 to 200,000 clones, 85% seen once. The material sequenced was peripheral blood. These receptors were obtained from a human donor with acute or convalescent COVID-19. The donor label of this sample is uncertain.

This sequence joins TRBV19 and TRBJ2-3; TRBD2 matches 9 bases. With V trimmed by 4 bases and J by 3 bases, 5 bases remained unmatched. Germline V CDR1 and CDR2: LNHDA, SQIVND (reference sequence). This CDR3 has 15 residues. The DNA for the CDR3 is TGTGCCAGTAGTAGAGTAGCGGGGGATACAGATACGCAGTATTTT. This translates into CASSRVAGDTDTQYF.

This sequence joins TRBV19 and TRBJ1-1, with D maybe TRBD1 (5 bases). V gave up 5 bases and J gave up 4 bases, with 17 bases separating them. CDR3 length equals 15 residues. The germline CDR1 and CDR2 sequences are LNHDA and SQIVND (reference sequence). This CDR3 is CASSPNIGVSTEAFF. The CDR3 DNA sequence: TGTGCCAGTAGTCCTAACATAGGGGTCTCCACTGAAGCTTTCTTT. The full variable domain, its missing parts supplied by reference TRBV19 and TRBJ1-1, is DGGITQSPKYLFRKEGQNVTLSCEQNLNHDAMYWYRQDPGQGLRLIYYSQIVNDFQKGDIAEGYSVSREKKESFPLTVTSAQKNPTAFYLCASSPNIGVSTEAFFGQGTRLTVV.

The chain combines TRBV12-3 or TRBV12-4 with TRBJ1-5; the match to TRBD1 covers 7 bases. The CDR3 runs to 13 residues. V lost 6 bases, J lost 7 bases, and 6 bases stayed unmatched. The CDR3: CASRRDRTQPQHF. As DNA, the CDR3 is TGTGCCAGCAGGCGGGACAGAACGCAGCCCCAGCATTTT.

The genes are TRBV5-6 and TRBJ1-3; D unclear. The length of the CDR3 is 13 residues. Trimming pared 4 bases from V and 9 bases from J, leaving 14 bases between. From germline, CDR1 is SGHDT and CDR2 YYEEEE. CDR3 sequence: CASSPTGLRTIYF. The CDR3 DNA follows: TGTGCCAGCAGCCCAACGGGGTTACGCACCATATATTTT.

The chain joins TRBV7-2 to TRBJ1-1; D may be TRBD1 (6 bases). The V gene's germline CDR1 is SGHTA and CDR2 FQGNSA. The CDR3 runs to 13 residues. The ends were cut back, 2 bases at V and 7 bases at J, with 11 bases in the middle. The DNA of the CDR3 is TGTGCCAGCAGCTTAATGGGGGCGGATGAAGCTTTCTTT. Its translation is CASSLMGADEAFF.

The V call is TRBV27, the J call TRBJ2-4; TRBD2 aligns across 15 bases. J was trimmed by 4 bases and V by 3 bases; bases with no gene match: 7. Germline CDR1 and CDR2: MNHEY and SMNVEV (reference sequence). There are 18 residues in the CDR3. The CDR3 DNA sequence: TGTGCCAGCAGTTTCTTCGGACTAGCGGGGGGGCAAAAAAACATTCAGTACTTC. Translation gives CASSFFGLAGGQKNIQYF.

This chain joins TRBV6-5 and TRBJ2-2, with D tentatively TRBD1 (5 bases). The germline CDR1 and CDR2 sequences are MNHEY and SVGAGI. CDR3 length equals 15 residues. Trimming stripped 4 bases from V and 6 bases from J, with 15 bases between. CDR3 residues: CASSSTGQHAGELFF. For the CDR3, the DNA is TGTGCCAGCAGTTCTACCGGACAACACGCCGGGGAGCTGTTTTTT.

This clone has only one observation. The chain carries TRBV5-5 and TRBJ2-7, with 8 bases matching TRBD1. Looked up from germline, CDR1 is SGHKS and CDR2 is YYEKEE (reference sequence). The CDR3 has 14 residues. V shed 4 bases, J shed 4 bases, and the junction held 7 bases outside the gene matches. CDR3 nucleotides: TGTGCCAGCAGCATCGGACAGGGTCGATACGAGCAGTACTTC. It specifies CASSIGQGRYEQYF. Variable domain in full (rest from reference TRBV5-5 and TRBJ2-7): DAGVTQSPTHLIKTRGQQVTLRCSPISGHKSVSWYQQVLGQGPQFIFQYYEKEERGRGNFPDRFSARQFPNYSSELNVNALLLGDSALYLCASSIGQGRYEQYFGPGTRLTVT.

This clone was observed a single time. The V and J genes are TRBV6-5 and TRBJ1-1, with 7 bases that match TRBD1. The CDR3 contains 15 residues. Per the germline V gene, CDR1 is MNHEY and CDR2 is SVGAGI. V dropped 6 bases and J dropped 0; count of bases not matched to a gene: 7. CDR3 protein: CASRSDRTMNTEAFF. The CDR3 DNA is TGTGCCAGCAGATCGGACAGGACTATGAACACTGAAGCTTTCTTT.

The chain recombines TRBV7-2 with TRBJ1-3; a weak D match, TRBD1 (6 bases). Deletions cut 4 bases from V and 0 bases from J, with 13 bases between. Germline V gene sequence: CDR1 SGHTA, CDR2 FQGNSA. This CDR3 has 16 amino acids. This CDR3 reads CASSSWTAPSGNTIYF. The CDR3 nucleotides read TGTGCCAGCAGCTCATGGACAGCCCCCTCTGGAAACACCATATATTTT.

Only a few counts were recorded for this clone. The gene calls are TRBV18 and TRBJ1-2; TRBD1 matches 8 bases. CDR1 is KGHSH and CDR2 is LQKENI in the germline V gene. This CDR3 is built from 16 residues. Trimming cost V 5 bases and J 6 bases; bases outside gene matches: 14. CDR3 nucleotide sequence: TGTGCCAGCTCATCAGATGCCGGGACAGGCCTCGATGGCTACACCTTC. Amino acid sequence: CASSSDAGTGLDGYTF.

The J gene is TRBJ1-4, the V gene TRBV7-9; D is unclear. Trimming cost V 4 bases and J 5 bases, with 11 bases left between them. CDR3 length equals 14 residues. Germline V lookup: CDR1 SEHNR, CDR2 FQNEAQ (reference sequence). CDR3 coding DNA: TGTGCCAGCAGCTCCATCCGGGGAAATGAAAAACTGTTTTTT. It yields the protein CASSSIRGNEKLFF.

The CDR3 DNA is TGTGCCAGCAGCCCGGACAGAGCTGGAAACACCATATATTTT. The encoded protein is CASSPDRAGNTIYF. The chain employs TRBV6-5 and TRBJ1-3; tentative D call: TRBD1 (6 bases). The CDR3 contains 14 residues. V lost 6 bases to trimming and J lost 2 bases, with 11 bases between them. CDR1 is MNHEY, CDR2 SVGAGI, per germline.

The chain has TRBV27 and TRBJ2-3; TRBD2 matches at 8 bases. Losses at the gene ends were 5 bases for V and 4 bases for J; bases not matched to a gene: 23. The CDR3 loop spans 20 amino acids. Germline assignment: CDR1 MNHEY and CDR2 SMNVEV (reference sequence). The CDR3 here is CASSPSRRVPHSGVPDTQYF. Written as DNA, the CDR3 is TGTGCCAGCAGTCCATCGCGGCGGGTCCCACATAGCGGGGTCCCAGATACGCAGTATTTT.

The DNA for the CDR3 is TGTGCCACCAGCAGATCCAGCACAGGGGCTGGGGCCAACGTCCTGACTTTC. Translation: CATSRSSTGAGANVLTF. The V call is TRBV15, the J call TRBJ2-6; 7 nucleotides align to TRBD1. Trimming cost V 2 bases and J 2 bases; bases outside gene matches: 6. From germline, CDR1 is LNHNV and CDR2 YYDKDF (reference sequence). The CDR3 is 17 residues long.

This rearrangement joins TRBV4-1 to TRBJ2-3, with 9 bases aligning to TRBD2. The germline V gene encodes CDR1 MGHRA and CDR2 YSYEKL. V shed 5 bases and J 5 bases; nucleotides not matched to a gene: 11. This CDR3 contains 16 residues. The CDR3 loop is CASSDRGGGSIDTQYF. The DNA for the CDR3 is TGCGCCAGCAGCGACCGCGGGGGGGGATCGATAGATACGCAGTATTTT.

V is TRBV28 and J is TRBJ2-3; D is uncertain. Trimming took 8 bases from V and 4 from J, leaving 7 bases between them. The CDR3 runs to 11 residues. Germline V gives CDR1 MDHEN, CDR2 SYDVKM. CDR3 region: CASPSADTQYF. The CDR3 region has the DNA TGTGCCAGCCCCTCGGCAGATACGCAGTATTTT.

The rearrangement uses TRBV3-1 (or the pseudogene TRBV3-2) and TRBJ1-1, with 7 bases fitting TRBD1. CDR1 and CDR2 from the germline V gene are LGHDT and YNNKEL (reference sequence). The CDR3 totals 15 residues. The junction had 5 bases not matched to a gene; V was cut back by 4 bases and J by 0 bases. The CDR3, as DNA: TGTGCCAGCAGCCGCGGACAGGAGATGAACACTGAAGCTTTCTTT. Translated, it gives CASSRGQEMNTEAFF.